The rows below give T cell receptor beta chains drawn from one sample of a study of sequential checkpoint blockade in melanoma. TCRdb keeps only in-frame clones here, not all; method: immunoSEQ multiplex PCR. The table has some 18,000 clones, about 26% seen once; the top ten hold more than 5.5%. Specimen: tumor tissue (inferred from file names), collected from a patient given nivolumab and ipilimumab in sequence. The receptors were gathered from a human donor with melanoma. CDR3s include the opening cysteine and the closing phenylalanine or tryptophan. The D gene is left open where the match is weak. Clone size is not always given. Where it is, it says once, few, many or a class for expanded clones.

d_gene	abundance	v_gene	j_gene	CDR3aa	CDR3nt
TRBD1	.	TRBV6-8	TRBJ2-7	CASSYSGTGGYEQYF	TGTGCCAGCAGTTACTCCGGGACAGGGGGATACGAGCAGTACTTC
TRBD2	.	TRBV19	TRBJ2-1	CASRLAGGWRNEQFF	TGTGCCAGTAGGCTAGCGGGGGGCTGGCGTAATGAGCAGTTCTTC
.	.	TRBV18	TRBJ1-1	CASSSSGTEAFF	TGTGCCAGCTCATCTTCAGGCACTGAAGCTTTCTTT
TRBD1	.	TRBV18	TRBJ2-7	CASSPGQGTSEQYF	TGTGCCAGCTCACCGGGACAGGGAACCTCCGAGCAGTACTTC
TRBD1	few	TRBV9	TRBJ2-5	CASRGDRGETQYF	TGTGCCAGCAGGGGGGACAGGGGAGAGACCCAGTACTTC
TRBD1	.	TRBV18	TRBJ2-7	CASSPRAGGDEQYF	TGTGCCAGCTCACCACGAGCAGGGGGCGACGAGCAGTACTTC
.	.	TRBV6-8	TRBJ2-1	CASSYRGVSYNEQFF	TGTGCCAGCAGTTACAGGGGGGTCTCCTACAATGAGCAGTTCTTC
TRBD1	.	TRBV6-8	TRBJ2-5	CASRRQGRETQYF	TGTGCCAGCAGAAGACAGGGTAGAGAGACCCAGTACTTC
.	few	TRBV6-8	TRBJ2-1	CASSNRGEGRRNEQFF	TGTGCCAGCAGCAATAGGGGGGAGGGCCGTCGCAATGAGCAGTTCTTC
TRBD2	.	TRBV4-1	TRBJ2-5	CASSQDLTSGGPKETQYF	TGCGCCAGCAGCCAAGATCTGACTAGCGGGGGGCCAAAAGAGACCCAGTACTTC
TRBD1	.	TRBV18	TRBJ1-5	CASSHRDRAIRGQPQHF	TGTGCCAGCTCACACCGGGACAGGGCGATAAGAGGACAGCCCCAGCATTTT
.	.	TRBV18	TRBJ2-7	CASSPGPFGEYEQYF	TGTGCCAGCTCACCCGGCCCTTTTGGGGAATACGAGCAGTACTTC
.	.	TRBV28	TRBJ2-7	CASSPSGTYEQYF	TGTGCCAGCAGCCCCTCCGGCACCTACGAGCAGTACTTC
.	.	TRBV23-1	TRBJ1-2	CASSRDRFYGYTF	TGCGCCAGCAGCCGTGACAGGTTCTATGGCTACACCTTC
TRBD2	many	TRBV6-8	TRBJ2-7	CASRRLAEYEQYF	TGTGCCAGCAGGAGACTAGCGGAATACGAGCAGTACTTC
TRBD1	.	TRBV6-7	TRBJ2-5	CASSLSQGAPETQYF	TGTGCCAGCAGTCTCTCCCAGGGGGCTCCGGAGACCCAGTACTTC
TRBD1	few	TRBV28	TRBJ2-5	CASSLAGTGQETQYF	TGTGCCAGCAGTTTAGCCGGGACAGGCCAAGAGACCCAGTACTTC
.	.	TRBV6-8	TRBJ2-1	CAIKGGASNEQFF	TGTGCCATCAAGGGGGGGGCGAGCAATGAGCAGTTCTTC
TRBD2	.	TRBV19	TRBJ2-1	CASTAGLAGAYNEQFF	TGTGCCAGTACCGCCGGACTAGCCGGGGCCTACAATGAGCAGTTCTTC
.	medium-sized	TRBV6-8	TRBJ2-6	CASSEYRVGQSGANVLTF	TGTGCCAGCAGTGAGTACAGGGTCGGGCAGTCTGGGGCCAACGTCCTGACTTTC
TRBD2	many	TRBV11-3	TRBJ2-1	CASSVGLAVNEQFF	TGTGCCAGCAGCGTGGGACTAGCAGTCAATGAGCAGTTCTTC
.	.	TRBV11-1	TRBJ1-1	CASSLNGGLNTEAFF	TGTGCCAGCAGCTTGAACGGGGGCCTGAACACTGAAGCTTTCTTT
TRBD2	.	TRBV6-8	TRBJ2-1	CASSLLAGGDEQFF	TGTGCCAGCAGTTTACTAGCGGGAGGTGATGAGCAGTTCTTC
.	.	TRBV6-1	TRBJ2-6	CASSEAGVGRSVLTF	TGTGCCAGCAGTGAAGCGGGGGTAGGAAGGTCTGTCCTGACTTTC
.	.	TRBV10-3	TRBJ1-6	CAISESSPGTYNSPLHF	TGTGCCATCAGTGAGTCGAGTCCTGGTACCTATAATTCACCCCTCCACTTT
TRBD2	.	TRBV11-3	TRBJ2-1	CASSPSGLADYNEQFF	TGTGCCAGCAGCCCTTCCGGACTAGCGGACTACAATGAGCAGTTCTTC
TRBD1	few	TRBV9	TRBJ1-5	CASSDGTGVNNQPQHF	TGTGCCAGCAGCGACGGGACAGGGGTTAACAATCAGCCCCAGCATTTT
.	few	TRBV5-1	TRBJ1-5	CASSLGLRGNQPQHF	TGCGCCAGCAGCTTGGGGTTAAGGGGCAATCAGCCCCAGCATTTT
.	few	TRBV6-8	TRBJ1-3	CASTTPSSGNTIYF	TGTGCCAGCACCACCCCGAGCTCTGGAAACACCATATATTTT
TRBD1	.	TRBV9	TRBJ1-2	CASSSTGSATLRYGYTF	TGTGCCAGCAGCTCGACAGGGTCTGCCACGTTGAGATATGGCTACACCTTC
TRBD2	.	TRBV9	TRBJ2-1	CASSVYYDPGLAGAGEQFF	TGTGCCAGCAGCGTTTATTACGATCCGGGACTAGCGGGAGCAGGGGAGCAGTTCTTC
TRBD1	.	TRBV12-5	TRBJ1-5	CASGLWDRSNQPQHF	TGTGCTAGTGGTTTGTGGGACAGGAGCAATCAGCCCCAGCATTTT
.	.	TRBV19	TRBJ2-1	CASSIRGVSAGPYNEQFF	TGTGCCAGTAGTATTCGCGGCGTGTCGGCAGGGCCGTACAATGAGCAGTTCTTC
.	.	TRBV19	TRBJ2-1	CASSLRGGGDEQFF	TGTGCCAGTAGCCTAAGAGGGGGGGGCGATGAGCAGTTCTTC
TRBD1	.	TRBV6-8	TRBJ2-5	CASRLTGTGLGTQYF	TGTGCCAGCAGATTGACAGGGACAGGGCTAGGGACCCAGTACTTC
.	.	TRBV28	TRBJ1-1	CASTIKSGGTEAFF	TGTGCCAGCACCATAAAATCGGGGGGCACTGAAGCTTTCTTT
TRBD1	few	TRBV11-3	TRBJ1-1	CASSYRDRGLNTEAFF	TGTGCCAGCAGCTACCGGGACAGGGGACTGAACACTGAAGCTTTCTTT
TRBD1	.	TRBV10-3	TRBJ2-6	CAISEGQGNSGANVLTF	TGTGCCATCAGTGAGGGACAGGGGAACTCTGGGGCCAACGTCCTGACTTTC
TRBD1	.	TRBV11-3	TRBJ2-1	CASSWGTGEAEQFF	TGTGCCAGCAGCTGGGGGACAGGGGAGGCTGAGCAGTTCTTC
TRBD1	.	TRBV11-3	TRBJ2-1	CASSQSGQGLYNEQFF	TGTGCCAGCAGCCAAAGCGGACAGGGGCTCTACAATGAGCAGTTCTTC
.	few	TRBV11-3	TRBJ2-2	CASSLNSGTRTGELFF	TGTGCCAGCAGCCTCAATTCCGGGACGCGTACCGGGGAGCTGTTTTTT
TRBD1	.	TRBV30	TRBJ2-7	CAWRGDRADYEQYF	TGTGCCTGGAGAGGAGACAGGGCCGACTACGAGCAGTACTTC
.	few	TRBV11-3	TRBJ2-5	CASSSTNRGEETQYF	TGTGCCAGCAGCTCTACTAATAGGGGGGAAGAGACCCAGTACTTC
TRBD2	.	TRBV11-1	TRBJ2-3	CASSFGAGTSGGTTDTQYF	TGTGCCAGCAGCTTTGGGGCCGGGACTAGCGGGGGGACGACAGATACGCAGTATTTT
TRBD2	few	TRBV6-8	TRBJ2-1	CASIESSGGASEQFF	TGTGCCAGCATAGAGTCAAGCGGGGGGGCCAGTGAGCAGTTCTTC
TRBD1	few	TRBV12-5	TRBJ1-5	CASTNRQGRSNQPQHF	TGTGCCAGCACCAACCGACAGGGACGGAGCAATCAGCCCCAGCATTTT
.	.	TRBV30	TRBJ2-2	CAWRTGHTGELFF	TGTGCCTGGAGGACGGGGCACACCGGGGAGCTGTTTTTT
TRBD1	.	TRBV19	TRBJ2-3	CASSRDRGVDTQYF	TGTGCCAGTAGTAGGGACAGGGGGGTCGATACGCAGTATTTT
.	.	TRBV5-1	TRBJ2-5	CASSLRGPGTEGTQYF	TGCGCCAGCAGCTTGAGGGGCCCAGGGACCGAAGGGACCCAGTACTTC
.	.	TRBV7-4	TRBJ1-2	CASSSRASHGYTF	TGTGCTAGCAGCTCCAGGGCATCCCATGGCTACACCTTC
.	few	TRBV30	TRBJ1-5	CAWSVGQGQPQHF	TGTGCCTGGAGTGTTGGCCAAGGGCAGCCCCAGCATTTT